This TCR beta chain was captured by sequencing in a study of cytomegalovirus exposure and HLA in healthy donors. Study-wide results and limits: A later analysis linked a missense variant in DCLRE1C to the trimming of TCR beta V and J genes.

The study ran its PCR with 60 Vbeta and 13 Jbeta primers. Clones were sequenced by immunoSEQ multiplex PCR, and TCRdb holds only the in-frame ones, with some missing. The data hold around 85,000 clones, with less than 85% observed a single time. A remark on this clone: Its target is not known.

The sequenced sample consisted of PBMCs. This receptor was identified in a male donor in good health and CMV-seronegative.

The CDR3, as DNA: TGCGCCAGTTGGACAGGGGTAAATGAGCAGTACTTC. It yields the protein CASWTGVNEQYF. The chain is built from TRBV10-2 and TRBJ2-7; 9 bases map to TRBD1. V trimming: 9 bases; J trimming: 7 bases; junction bases outside the gene matches: 7. The CDR3 is 12 amino acids. Germline CDR1 reads WSHSY; CDR2 reads SAAADI.